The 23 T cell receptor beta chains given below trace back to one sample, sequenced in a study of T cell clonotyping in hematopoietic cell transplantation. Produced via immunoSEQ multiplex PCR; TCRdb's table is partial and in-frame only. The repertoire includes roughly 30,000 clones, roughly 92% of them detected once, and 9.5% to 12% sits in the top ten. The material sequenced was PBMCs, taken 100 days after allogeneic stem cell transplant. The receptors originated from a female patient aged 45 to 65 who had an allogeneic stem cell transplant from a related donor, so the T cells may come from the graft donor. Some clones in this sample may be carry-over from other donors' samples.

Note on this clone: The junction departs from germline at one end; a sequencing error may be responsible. CDR3 nucleotides: TGTGCCAGCAGTCCTCTCGGGACCTCCAACGAGCAGTACTTC. Translation: CASSPLGTSNEQYF. This chain connects TRBV25-1 to TRBJ2-7; D may correspond to TRBD1 or TRBD2 (5 bases each). The CDR3 runs to 14 residues. Looked up from germline, CDR1 is MGHDK and CDR2 is SYGVNS.

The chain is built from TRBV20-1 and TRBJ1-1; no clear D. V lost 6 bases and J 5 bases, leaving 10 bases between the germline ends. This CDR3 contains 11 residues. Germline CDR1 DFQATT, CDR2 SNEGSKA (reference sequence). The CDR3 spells CSARTGTEAFF. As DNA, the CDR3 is TGCAGTGCGAGGACCGGGACTGAAGCTTTCTTT.

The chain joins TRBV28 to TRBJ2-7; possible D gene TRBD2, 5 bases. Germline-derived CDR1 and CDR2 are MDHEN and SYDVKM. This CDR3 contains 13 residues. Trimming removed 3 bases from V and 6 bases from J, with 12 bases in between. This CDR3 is CASSFVRSGEQYF. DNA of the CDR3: TGTGCCAGCAGTTTTGTACGGAGCGGCGAGCAGTACTTC. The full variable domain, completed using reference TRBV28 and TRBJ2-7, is DVKVTQSSRYLVKRTGEKVFLECVQDMDHENMFWYRQDPGLGLRLIYFSYDVKMKEKGDIPEGYSVSREKKERFSLILESASTNQTSMYLCASSFVRSGEQYFGPGTRLTVT.

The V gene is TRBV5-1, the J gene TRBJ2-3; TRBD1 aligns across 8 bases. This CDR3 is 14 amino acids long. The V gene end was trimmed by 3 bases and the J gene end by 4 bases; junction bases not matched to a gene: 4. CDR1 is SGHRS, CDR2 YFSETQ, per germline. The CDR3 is CASSSGQAPDTQYF. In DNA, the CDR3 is TGCGCCAGCAGCTCGGGACAGGCCCCAGATACGCAGTATTTT.

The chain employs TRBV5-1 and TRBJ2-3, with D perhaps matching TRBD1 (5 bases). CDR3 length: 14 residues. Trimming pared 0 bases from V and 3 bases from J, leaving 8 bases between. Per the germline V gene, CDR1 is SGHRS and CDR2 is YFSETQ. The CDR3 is CASSLVKGTDTQYF. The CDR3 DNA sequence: TGCGCCAGCAGCTTGGTAAAGGGGACAGATACGCAGTATTTT.

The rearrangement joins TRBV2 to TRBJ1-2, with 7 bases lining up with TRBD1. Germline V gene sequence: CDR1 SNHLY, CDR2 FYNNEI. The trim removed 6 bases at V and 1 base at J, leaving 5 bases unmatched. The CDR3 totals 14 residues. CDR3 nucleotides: TGTGCCAGCAGGGTGGACAGGTTTAACTATGGCTACACCTTC. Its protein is CASRVDRFNYGYTF.

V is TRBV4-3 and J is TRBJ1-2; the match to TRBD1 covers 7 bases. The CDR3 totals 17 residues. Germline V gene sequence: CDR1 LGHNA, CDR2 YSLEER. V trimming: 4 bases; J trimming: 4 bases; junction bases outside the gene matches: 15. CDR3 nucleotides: TGCGCCAGCAGCCTAGGGGGCGGTGGGCCTTTAGGCTATGGCTACACCTTC. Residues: CASSLGGGGPLGYGYTF.

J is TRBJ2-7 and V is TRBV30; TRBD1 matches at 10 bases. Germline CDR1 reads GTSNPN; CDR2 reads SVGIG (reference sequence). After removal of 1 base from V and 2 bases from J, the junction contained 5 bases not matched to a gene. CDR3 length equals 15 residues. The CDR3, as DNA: TGTGCCTGGAGTGCCGGACAGGGGGTCACCTACGAGCAGTACTTC. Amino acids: CAWSAGQGVTYEQYF.

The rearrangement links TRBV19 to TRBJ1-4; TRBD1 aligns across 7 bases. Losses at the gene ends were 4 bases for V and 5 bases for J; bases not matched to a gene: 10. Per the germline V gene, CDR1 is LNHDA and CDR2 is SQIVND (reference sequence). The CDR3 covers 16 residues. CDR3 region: CASSSAGTAENEKLFF. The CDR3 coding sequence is TGTGCCAGTAGTAGTGCCGGGACAGCTGAGAATGAAAAACTGTTTTTT.

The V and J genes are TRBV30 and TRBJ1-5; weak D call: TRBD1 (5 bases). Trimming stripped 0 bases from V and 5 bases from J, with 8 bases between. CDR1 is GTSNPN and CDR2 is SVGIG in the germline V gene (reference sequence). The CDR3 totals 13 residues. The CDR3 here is CAWSVEGYQPQHF. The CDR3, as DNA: TGTGCCTGGAGTGTAGAGGGGTATCAGCCCCAGCATTTT.

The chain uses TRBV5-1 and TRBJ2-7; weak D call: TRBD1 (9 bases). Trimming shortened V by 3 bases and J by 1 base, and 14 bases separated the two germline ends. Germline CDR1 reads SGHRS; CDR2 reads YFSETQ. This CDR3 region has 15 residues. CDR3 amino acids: CASSSGGTGSYEQYF. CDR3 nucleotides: TGCGCCAGCAGCTCGGGAGGGACAGGGTCCTACGAGCAGTACTTC.

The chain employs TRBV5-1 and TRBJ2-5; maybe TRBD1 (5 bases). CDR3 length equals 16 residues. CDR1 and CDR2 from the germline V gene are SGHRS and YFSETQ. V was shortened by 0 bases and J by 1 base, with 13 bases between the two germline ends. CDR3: CASSLGAGMVQETQYF. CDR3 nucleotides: TGCGCCAGCAGCTTGGGGGCAGGGATGGTCCAAGAGACCCAGTACTTC. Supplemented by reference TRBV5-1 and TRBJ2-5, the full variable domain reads KAGVTQTPRYLIKTRGQQVTLSCSPISGHRSVSWYQQTPGQGLQFLFEYFSETQRNKGNFPGRFSGRQFSNSRSEMNVSTLELGDSALYLCASSLGAGMVQETQYFGPGTRLLVL.

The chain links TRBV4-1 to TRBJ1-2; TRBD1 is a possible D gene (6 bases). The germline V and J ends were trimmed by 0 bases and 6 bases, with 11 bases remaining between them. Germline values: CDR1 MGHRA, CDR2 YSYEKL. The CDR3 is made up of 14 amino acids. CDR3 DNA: TGCGCCAGCAGCCAAGAGAGGACAGTTCATGGCTACACCTTC. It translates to CASSQERTVHGYTF.

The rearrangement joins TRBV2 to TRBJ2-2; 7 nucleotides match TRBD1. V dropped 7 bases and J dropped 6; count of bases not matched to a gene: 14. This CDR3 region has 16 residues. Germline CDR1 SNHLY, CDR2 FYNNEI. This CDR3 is CASTRFGTEVAGELFF. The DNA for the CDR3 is TGTGCCAGCACCCGGTTCGGGACAGAGGTCGCCGGGGAGCTGTTTTTT.

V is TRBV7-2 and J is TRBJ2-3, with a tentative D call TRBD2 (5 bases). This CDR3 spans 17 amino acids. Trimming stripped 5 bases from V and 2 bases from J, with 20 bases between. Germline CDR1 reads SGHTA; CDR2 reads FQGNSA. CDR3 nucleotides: TGTGCCAGCAGCCGAGCGCCGCCGACTATGACCACAGATACGCAGTATTTT. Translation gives CASSRAPPTMTTDTQYF.

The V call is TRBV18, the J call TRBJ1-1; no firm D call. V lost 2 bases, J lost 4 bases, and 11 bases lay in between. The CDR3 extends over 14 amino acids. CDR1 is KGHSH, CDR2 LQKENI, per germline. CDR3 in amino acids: CASSPGLDRTEAFF. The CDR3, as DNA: TGTGCCAGCTCACCAGGACTGGATCGCACTGAAGCTTTCTTT.

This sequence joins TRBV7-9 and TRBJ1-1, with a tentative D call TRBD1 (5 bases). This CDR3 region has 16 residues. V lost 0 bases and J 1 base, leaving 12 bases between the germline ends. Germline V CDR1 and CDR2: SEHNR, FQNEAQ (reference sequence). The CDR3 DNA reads TGTGCCAGCAGCTTAGCGATTCCGGGGGAGAACACTGAAGCTTTCTTT. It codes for CASSLAIPGENTEAFF.

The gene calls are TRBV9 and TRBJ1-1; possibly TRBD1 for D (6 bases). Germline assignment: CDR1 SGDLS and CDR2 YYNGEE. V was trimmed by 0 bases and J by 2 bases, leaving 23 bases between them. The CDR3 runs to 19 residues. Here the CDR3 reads CASSVEKGVGAWGNTEAFF. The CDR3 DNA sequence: TGTGCCAGCAGCGTAGAAAAGGGGGTAGGGGCCTGGGGAAACACTGAAGCTTTCTTT. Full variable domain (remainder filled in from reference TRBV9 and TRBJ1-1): DSGVTQTPKHLITATGQRVTLRCSPRSGDLSVYWYQQSLDQGLQFLIQYYNGEERAKGNILERFSAQQFPDLHSELNLSSLELGDSALYFCASSVEKGVGAWGNTEAFFGQGTRLTVV.

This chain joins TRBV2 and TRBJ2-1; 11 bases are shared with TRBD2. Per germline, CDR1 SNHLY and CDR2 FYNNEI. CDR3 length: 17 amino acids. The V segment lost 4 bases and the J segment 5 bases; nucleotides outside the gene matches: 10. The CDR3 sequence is CASSVLAGTSGNNEQFF. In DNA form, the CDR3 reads TGTGCCAGCAGTGTCCTTGCCGGGACTAGCGGTAACAATGAGCAGTTCTTC.

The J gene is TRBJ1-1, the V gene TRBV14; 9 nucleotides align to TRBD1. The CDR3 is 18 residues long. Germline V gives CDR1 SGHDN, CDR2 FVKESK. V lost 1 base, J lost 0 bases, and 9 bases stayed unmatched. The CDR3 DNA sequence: TGTGCCAGCAGCCAAGGGGTGACAGGGGGTCTTCTGAACACTGAAGCTTTCTTT. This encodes CASSQGVTGGLLNTEAFF.

The CDR3 region has the DNA TGTGCCAGCTCGCTAAGCGGGGACGTCAAAAAACTGTTTTTT. The encoded protein is CASSLSGDVKKLFF. The chain combines TRBV18 with TRBJ1-4; D is perhaps TRBD1 (5 bases). Germline assignment: CDR1 KGHSH and CDR2 LQKENI. V shed 6 bases and J shed 9 bases, with 17 bases lying between them. The CDR3 runs 14 residues.

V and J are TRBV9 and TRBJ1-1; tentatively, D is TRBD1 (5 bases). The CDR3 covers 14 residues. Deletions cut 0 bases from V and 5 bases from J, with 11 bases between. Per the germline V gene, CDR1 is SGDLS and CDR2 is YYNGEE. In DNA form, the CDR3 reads TGTGCCAGCAGCGTAGTTGGAGGGGAGACTGAAGCTTTCTTT. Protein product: CASSVVGGETEAFF. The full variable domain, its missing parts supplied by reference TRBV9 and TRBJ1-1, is DSGVTQTPKHLITATGQRVTLRCSPRSGDLSVYWYQQSLDQGLQFLIQYYNGEERAKGNILERFSAQQFPDLHSELNLSSLELGDSALYFCASSVVGGETEAFFGQGTRLTVV.

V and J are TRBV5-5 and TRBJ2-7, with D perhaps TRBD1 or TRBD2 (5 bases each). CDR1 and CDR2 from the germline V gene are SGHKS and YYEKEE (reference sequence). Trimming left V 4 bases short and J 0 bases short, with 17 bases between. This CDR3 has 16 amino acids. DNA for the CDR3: TGTGCCAGCAGCCCGAGGGAACGGGGCAGCTCCTACGAGCAGTACTTC. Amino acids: CASSPRERGSSYEQYF.